Each of the 17 T cell receptor beta chains below was sequenced from the same sample in a study of memory CD4+ T cells and cytomegalovirus serostatus. The sort gate was single viable CD3+CD4+CD8-CD45RO+ cells for memory CD4+ T cells. The method was immunoSEQ multiplex PCR; TCRdb's version includes in-frame clones alone and lacks a portion of them. The table has just over 40,000 clones, about 85% seen once; the top ten hold about 0.79%. The material sequenced was memory CD4+ T cells from blood. Receptor source: an adult in good health and CMV-seronegative.

This clone showed up just a few times. The chain combines TRBV10-3 with TRBJ2-2; D not resolved. Germline V lookup: CDR1 ENHRY, CDR2 SYGVKD. The CDR3 covers 14 residues. Trimming removed 4 bases from V and 3 bases from J, with 9 bases in between. The CDR3 DNA sequence: TGTGCCATCAGTGTTGGCCAGCACACCGGGGAGCTGTTTTTT. Amino acids: CAISVGQHTGELFF.

The rearrangement joins TRBV4-2 to TRBJ2-3; D might be TRBD1 or TRBD2, each matching 5 bases. Per germline, CDR1 LGHNA and CDR2 YNFKEQ. CDR3 length: 17 amino acids. The V end lost 0 bases, the J end lost 4 bases, and 17 bases lay between the germline ends. The CDR3 loop reads CASSQDLTGTPADTQYF. CDR3 coding DNA: TGTGCCAGCAGCCAAGATCTAACGGGGACCCCCGCAGATACGCAGTATTTT.

V gene TRBV7-8 combines with J gene TRBJ2-5, with 7 bases matching TRBD2. Germline-derived CDR1 and CDR2 are SGHVS and FQNEAQ. The CDR3 has 14 residues. V dropped 7 bases and J dropped 6; count of bases not matched to a gene: 11. CDR3 sequence: CASTRMTSLQTQYF. The CDR3 bases are TGTGCCAGCACCAGAATGACTAGCCTACAGACCCAGTACTTC.

CDR3 sequence reads: CASSRDWDTGELFF. The CDR3 bases are TGTGCCAGCAGCCGGGACTGGGACACCGGGGAGCTGTTTTTT. The rearrangement uses TRBV7-6 and TRBJ2-2; a weak D match, TRBD2 (6 bases). V shed 5 bases and J shed 3 bases, with 10 bases lying between them. The germline V gene has CDR1 SGHVS and CDR2 FNYEAQ. The CDR3 is 14 amino acids.

This chain uses TRBV27 with TRBJ1-2; D is ambiguous. CDR1 MNHEY and CDR2 SMNVEV come from the germline V gene (reference sequence). The length of the CDR3 is 15 residues. Trimming took 3 bases from V and 1 from J, leaving 12 bases between them. CDR3 sequence: CASSLGAQNNYGYTF. The CDR3 DNA reads TGTGCCAGCAGTTTGGGCGCGCAGAATAACTATGGCTACACCTTC.

This chain connects TRBV7-3 to TRBJ2-7; D is perhaps TRBD2 (5 bases). Trimming removed 3 bases from V and 4 bases from J, with 10 bases in between. Germline V gene data show CDR1 as SGHTA and CDR2 as FQGTGA. The CDR3 has 13 amino acids. CDR3 sequence reads: CASSFERGYEQYF. The CDR3 coding sequence is TGTGCCAGCAGCTTCGAACGCGGGTACGAGCAGTACTTC.

This clone came up a few times. This chain uses TRBV2 with TRBJ1-4; 10 positions agree with TRBD1. The germline gives CDR1 SNHLY, CDR2 FYNNEI. The V segment lost 6 bases and the J segment 7 bases; nucleotides outside the gene matches: 8. This CDR3 has 15 amino acids. CDR3 sequence reads: CASRQRDRGSEKLFF. The CDR3 nucleotides read TGTGCCAGCAGACAACGGGACAGGGGAAGTGAAAAACTGTTTTTT. The variable domain in full, with the rest retrieved from reference TRBV2 and TRBJ1-4, is EPEVTQTPSHQVTQMGQEVILRCVPISNHLYFYWYRQILGQKVEFLVSFYNNEISEKSEIFDDQFSVERPDGSNFTLKIRSTKLEDSAMYFCASRQRDRGSEKLFFGSGTQLSVL.

CDR3 nucleotide sequence: TGCAGCGTAGGGGGGAGCTTTAACACTGAAGCTTTCTTT. Protein sequence: CSVGGSFNTEAFF. The chain couples TRBV29-1 to TRBJ1-1; weak D call: TRBD1 (6 bases). Germline CDR1 and CDR2: SQVTM and ANQGSEA. The CDR3 length is 13 residues. Trimming removed 6 bases at V and 2 bases at J, with 13 bases between.

By proportion, this clone is medium-sized. The rearrangement joins TRBV5-1 to TRBJ1-2, with TRBD1 identical over 9 bases. V was clipped by 4 bases and J by 7 bases; unmatched bases: 5. CDR3 length equals 13 residues. Germline CDR1 SGHRS, CDR2 YFSETQ. CDR3 sequence reads: CASSIGTGSGYTF. In nucleotides, the CDR3 is TGCGCCAGCAGCATTGGGACAGGGTCTGGCTACACCTTC.

The chain joins TRBV5-6 to TRBJ2-3; D remains unclear. This CDR3 has 14 amino acids. The germline V and J ends were trimmed by 0 bases and 3 bases, with 8 bases remaining between them. The V gene's germline CDR1 is SGHDT and CDR2 YYEEEE. Here the CDR3 DNA reads TGTGCCAGCAGCTTGGACGGCAGGACAGATACGCAGTATTTT. Translating gives CASSLDGRTDTQYF. The complete variable domain, with remaining parts taken from reference TRBV5-6 and TRBJ2-3, reads DAGVTQSPTHLIKTRGQQVTLRCSPKSGHDTVSWYQQALGQGPQFIFQYYEEEERQRGNFPDRFSGHQFPNYSSELNVNALLLGDSALYLCASSLDGRTDTQYFGPGTRLTVL.

V gene TRBV7-9 combines with J gene TRBJ1-2; 7 nucleotides match TRBD1. CDR3 length: 12 residues. V dropped 5 bases and J dropped 9; count of bases not matched to a gene: 6. The germline gives CDR1 SEHNR, CDR2 FQNEAQ (reference sequence). The CDR3 DNA reads TGTGCCAGCAGCCAGGGGGACTCTCGCTACACCTTC. This translates into CASSQGDSRYTF.

This clone was recorded only once. The genes are TRBV30 and TRBJ2-7; D remains ambiguous. This CDR3 has 12 amino acids. CDR1 and CDR2 (germline): GTSNPN, SVGIG (reference sequence). V was cut by 5 bases and J by 2 bases, with 10 bases left in between. Here the CDR3 reads CAWGEVPYEQYF. The CDR3 DNA reads as TGTGCCTGGGGTGAGGTTCCCTACGAGCAGTACTTC.

In its sample, this clone is medium-sized. The rearrangement links TRBV5-1 to TRBJ2-7, with 9 bases identical to TRBD1. The CDR3 runs 13 residues. The V and J ends lost 5 bases and 6 bases, in that order; junction bases with no gene match: 6. In germline, CDR1 is SGHRS, CDR2 YFSETQ. CDR3 sequence: CASRKGQGSEQYF. In DNA, the CDR3 is TGCGCCAGCAGAAAGGGACAGGGTAGCGAGCAGTACTTC.

The rearrangement joins TRBV7-8 to TRBJ1-5; TRBD1 is a possible D gene (5 bases). Between the trimmed V and J ends, which lost 5 bases and 7 bases, there was a span of 15 bases. Per germline, CDR1 SGHVS and CDR2 FQNEAQ. The CDR3 runs 14 residues. The CDR3 DNA is TGTGCCAGCAGCAGGGGAGGGTACGAACAGCCCCAGCATTTT. Translated: CASSRGGYEQPQHF.

The rearrangement joins TRBV18 to TRBJ2-1; 8 nucleotides line up with TRBD2. V lost 2 bases, J lost 3 bases, and 6 bases stayed unmatched. The germline V gene encodes CDR1 KGHSH and CDR2 LQKENI. This CDR3 region has 16 residues. CDR3 region: CASSPSGGGIYNEQFF. DNA of the CDR3: TGTGCCAGCTCACCATCGGGCGGGGGGATCTACAATGAGCAGTTCTTC.

This rearrangement joins TRBV5-6 to TRBJ2-5; maybe TRBD1 (6 bases). The germline V gene encodes CDR1 SGHDT and CDR2 YYEEEE. The CDR3 runs 14 residues. Trimming shortened V by 3 bases and J by 1 base, and 10 bases separated the two germline ends. The DNA for the CDR3 is TGTGCCAGCAGCTGGGGACACCTCCAAGAGACCCAGTACTTC. It encodes CASSWGHLQETQYF.

This clone was counted a few times. The chain links TRBV30 to TRBJ1-1; D uncertain. CDR1 is GTSNPN, CDR2 SVGIG, per germline (reference sequence). The length of the CDR3 is 12 residues. Trimming took 5 bases from V and 5 from J, leaving 12 bases between them. Here the CDR3 DNA reads TGTGCCTGGGGGAGACTGGTAACTGAAGCTTTCTTT. Translation: CAWGRLVTEAFF.